Listed below are T cell receptor beta chains from one sample, sequenced in a study of T cell changes during pregnancy in multiple sclerosis. Sequencing was performed with immunoSEQ multiplex PCR; in TCRdb, only in-frame clones are kept and a portion is missing. The sample gives 30,000 or so clones, 80% to 90% of which show up once; around 10% is in the top ten. Material: CD8+ T cells from peripheral blood mononuclear cells, obtained in the third trimester of pregnancy. These receptors originate from a female donor with multiple sclerosis, enrolled in a pregnancy study. CDR3s include the opening cysteine and the closing phenylalanine or tryptophan. The order of the fields is J gene, V gene, clone size, D gene, CDR3 protein, CDR3 DNA. D genes are given only for firm matches. Size values are once, few and many counts, or a class for expanded clones, and some rows have none.

TRBJ2-7 | TRBV6-5 | - | - | CASSYSFGGEQYF | TGTGCCAGCAGTTACTCATTCGGAGGGGAGCAGTACTTC
TRBJ1-1 | TRBV7-6 | once | - | CASSLAQGRRAFF | TGTGCCAGCAGCTTAGCGCAGGGAAGGAGAGCTTTCTTT
TRBJ2-5 | TRBV5-4 | - | TRBD2 | CASSSGGLVSIFAAKETQYF | TGTGCCAGCAGCTCGGGAGGACTAGTCAGTATCTTTGCCGCCAAAGAGACCCAGTACTTC
TRBJ1-2 | TRBV5-8 | - | - | CASSRDNGYGYTF | TGTGCCAGCAGCCGGGACAATGGCTATGGCTACACCTTC
TRBJ2-5 | TRBV27 | - | TRBD2 | CASQRGTQETQYF | TGTGCCAGCCAGCGGGGGACCCAAGAGACCCAGTACTTC
TRBJ1-2 | TRBV10-3 | - | - | CAITPSRGDYGYTF | TGTGCCATCACCCCTTCGCGGGGAGACTATGGCTACACCTTC
TRBJ2-3 | TRBV13 | - | TRBD2 | CASSLSLAGTDTQYF | TGTGCCAGCAGCTTAAGCCTAGCGGGGACAGATACGCAGTATTTT
TRBJ2-7 | TRBV18 | - | TRBD2 | CASSPTGTSSSYEQYF | TGTGCCAGCTCGCCCACCGGGACTAGCTCCTCCTACGAGCAGTACTTC
TRBJ1-1 | TRBV6-5 | - | TRBD1 | CASSYGQAGNTEAFF | TGTGCCAGCAGCTACGGACAGGCGGGGAACACTGAAGCTTTCTTT
TRBJ2-7 | TRBV21-1 | - | - | CASSPKTDTFYYEQYF | TGTGCCAGCAGCCCTAAGACAGATACCTTTTATTACGAGCAGTACTTC
TRBJ1-2 | TRBV5-1 | - | TRBD1 | CASSLGRGGAGGYTF | TGCGCCAGCAGCTTGGGGAGAGGGGGCGCGGGAGGCTACACCTTC